The 30 T cell receptor beta chains given below trace back to one sample, sequenced in a study of blood T cell repertoires in COVID-19 (dated by TCRdb to 2018 to 2020). Libraries were made using the immunoSEQ multiplex PCR assay. TCRdb re-hosts the immuneACCESS table, in-frame sequences only. Its copies lack some clones; in the studies checked, an unresolved V gene accounts for under half of them, and the cause for the rest is not known. In all, the sample holds about 150,000 clones, and more than 75% of those were seen once. Together, the top ten hold 6% of the sample. What was sequenced was PBMCs or T cells enriched from blood (not recorded which). The receptors stem from a woman between 45 and 60 years old who had recovered from COVID-19.

The chain uses TRBV4-1 and TRBJ1-5, with 11 bases identical to TRBD1. V shed 1 base and J 6 bases; nucleotides not matched to a gene: 2. This CDR3 contains 15 residues. Germline lookup yields CDR1 MGHRA and CDR2 YSYEKL. The CDR3 reads CASSQAGTGGQPQHF. CDR3 coding DNA: TGCGCCAGCAGCCAAGCGGGGACAGGGGGTCAGCCCCAGCATTTT.

The chain recombines TRBV15 with TRBJ1-6; the match to TRBD1 covers 9 bases. CDR1 is LNHNV and CDR2 is YYDKDF in the germline V gene (reference sequence). The CDR3 extends over 15 amino acids. J lost 10 bases, V lost 1 base, and 5 bases had no gene match. This chain's CDR3 is CATSRVGQGMSPLHF. The DNA of the CDR3 is TGTGCCACCAGCAGAGTCGGACAGGGGATGTCACCCCTCCACTTT.

This clone was recorded once. The rearrangement uses TRBV27 and TRBJ2-1; no clear D. The V end was cut by 7 bases, the J end by 2 bases, with 6 bases between. The CDR3 length is 12 residues. Germline loops: CDR1 MNHEY, CDR2 SMNVEV (reference sequence). The CDR3 DNA sequence: TGTGCCAGCACCAGTACCTACAATGAGCAGTTCTTC. It translates to CASTSTYNEQFF.

The chain couples TRBV29-1 to TRBJ2-1, with D tentatively TRBD1 (5 bases). Germline lookup yields CDR1 SQVTM and CDR2 ANQGSEA. Trimming shortened V by 3 bases and J by 3 bases, and 6 bases separated the two germline ends. This CDR3 is built from 12 residues. The CDR3 region is CSVETDYNEQFF. DNA for the CDR3: TGCAGCGTTGAGACAGACTACAATGAGCAGTTCTTC.

This clone was counted between two and nine times. The CDR3 DNA is TGTGCCAGCAGCTTGACGAGGGAGGACACCGGGGAGCTGTTTTTT. As protein: CASSLTREDTGELFF. This chain joins TRBV11-1 and TRBJ2-2; perhaps TRBD2 as D (6 bases). The V end was cut by 3 bases, the J end by 3 bases, with 11 bases between. In germline, CDR1 is SGHAT, CDR2 FQDESV (reference sequence). The CDR3 loop spans 15 amino acids.

The chain carries TRBV15 and TRBJ1-1; 8 positions match TRBD1. V was clipped by 4 bases and J by 0 bases; unmatched bases: 4. The CDR3 totals 15 residues. Germline assignment: CDR1 LNHNV and CDR2 YYDKDF (reference sequence). As DNA, the CDR3 is TGTGCCACCAGCACCTTGGACAGGGTGAACACTGAAGCTTTCTTT. Amino acids: CATSTLDRVNTEAFF.

This clone was detected only once. V is TRBV15 and J is TRBJ1-4, with D possibly being TRBD1 (6 bases). The CDR3 is made up of 14 amino acids. V was cut by 1 base and J by 7 bases, with 10 bases left in between. Germline CDR1 LNHNV, CDR2 YYDKDF (reference sequence). CDR3 sequence: CATSRGNRAEKLFF. In DNA form, the CDR3 reads TGTGCCACCAGCAGAGGAAACAGGGCTGAAAAACTGTTTTTT.

The V call is TRBV5-1, the J call TRBJ1-6; the match to TRBD1 covers 9 bases. CDR3 length equals 15 residues. Germline values: CDR1 SGHRS, CDR2 YFSETQ. Unmatched junction bases numbered 7, after V lost 5 bases and J lost 7 bases. The CDR3 region has the DNA TGCGCCAGCAGGTGGGTTGGACAGGGGAATTCACCCCTCCACTTT. This codes for CASRWVGQGNSPLHF.

This chain uses TRBV7-3 with TRBJ2-5; unclear D gene. The CDR3 totals 14 residues. Trimming took 1 base from V and 9 from J, leaving 15 bases between them. Germline V gene data show CDR1 as SGHTA and CDR2 as FQGTGA. This CDR3 reads CASSLREARSAQYF. CDR3 DNA: TGTGCCAGCAGCTTAAGAGAGGCTAGATCGGCCCAGTACTTC.

This clone was seen a handful of times. The chain employs TRBV28 and TRBJ1-1; D is ambiguous. The CDR3 totals 13 residues. Germline values: CDR1 MDHEN, CDR2 SYDVKM. V lost 7 bases to trimming and J lost 1 base, with 10 bases between them. Written as DNA, the CDR3 is TGTGCCAGCACGTACAGTTCGAACACTGAAGCTTTCTTT. It is translated as CASTYSSNTEAFF.

The V call is TRBV3-1 (or the pseudogene TRBV3-2), the J call TRBJ1-4, with 7 bases lining up with TRBD1. V lost 2 bases to trimming and J lost 10 bases; unmatched junction nucleotides: 13. The CDR3 extends over 16 amino acids. Germline CDR1 and CDR2: LGHDT and YNNKEL (reference sequence). The CDR3 region is CASSQSPGQPSGKLFF. CDR3 in DNA: TGTGCCAGCAGCCAATCTCCGGGACAGCCTTCAGGAAAACTGTTTTTT.

The J gene is TRBJ1-2, the V gene TRBV11-2; D gene uncertain. Germline-derived CDR1 and CDR2 are SGHAT and FQNNGV. The CDR3 runs 16 residues. Trimming pared 5 bases from V and 8 bases from J, leaving 24 bases between. The CDR3 loop is CASSQGLYSQKGGYTF. CDR3 bases: TGTGCCAGCAGCCAAGGTCTATACAGCCAAAAAGGAGGCTACACCTTC.

This clone was detected once. The chain links TRBV2 to TRBJ1-3, with 7 positions matching TRBD1. From germline, CDR1 is SNHLY and CDR2 FYNNEI. CDR3 size: 13 residues. V was pared by 6 bases and J by 2 bases, with 1 base of the junction left unmatched. In DNA form, the CDR3 reads TGTGCCAGCAGAAGGGGGCCTGGAAACACCATATATTTT. This encodes CASRRGPGNTIYF.

The count of this clone is one. The chain uses TRBV4-2 and TRBJ2-2; D is ambiguous. Germline CDR1 reads LGHNA; CDR2 reads YNFKEQ. The V end was cut by 4 bases, the J end by 3 bases, with 15 bases between. The CDR3 is 16 residues long. The CDR3 DNA is TGTGCCAGCAGCCTCCCTGTGGGCTCCGACACCGGGGAGCTGTTTTTT. This encodes CASSLPVGSDTGELFF.

The chain carries TRBV24-1 and TRBJ1-5; 8 bases agree with TRBD1. This CDR3 is 17 amino acids long. Germline V lookup: CDR1 KGHDR, CDR2 SFDVKD. V lost 4 bases to trimming and J lost 3 bases; unmatched junction nucleotides: 10. CDR3 nucleotide sequence: TGTGCCACCAGTGAGAAAGGACAGGGTCGAAACAATCAGCCCCAGCATTTT. Protein product: CATSEKGQGRNNQPQHF.

In its sample, this clone was seen once. This rearrangement joins TRBV28 to TRBJ1-4; D perhaps matches TRBD1 (5 bases). Germline V gene lookup returns CDR1 MDHEN and CDR2 SYDVKM. V was trimmed by 9 bases and J by 4 bases, leaving 24 bases between them. The CDR3 spans 17 residues. Written as DNA, the CDR3 is TGTGCCAGTCGTCAAAGGGGCTCGAGGCAGTTTAATGAAAAACTGTTTTTT. This translates into CASRQRGSRQFNEKLFF.

This clone was picked up one time. J is TRBJ1-3 and V is TRBV7-2; 7 nucleotides line up with TRBD1. CDR3 length equals 16 residues. Germline-derived CDR1 and CDR2 are SGHTA and FQGNSA. Unmatched junction bases numbered 4, after V lost 0 bases and J lost 2 bases. This CDR3 reads CASSLAGQGAGNTIYF. CDR3 nucleotide sequence: TGTGCCAGCAGCTTAGCGGGCCAGGGGGCTGGAAACACCATATATTTT. Combining the CDR3 with reference TRBV7-2 and TRBJ1-3 gives the whole variable domain GAGVSQSPSNKVTEKGKDVELRCDPISGHTALYWYRQSLGQGLEFLIYFQGNSAPDKSGLPSDRFSAERTGGSVSTLTIQRTQQEDSAVYLCASSLAGQGAGNTIYFGEGSWLTVV.

The J gene is TRBJ1-1, the V gene TRBV7-2; no clear D gene. The germline gives CDR1 SGHTA, CDR2 FQGNSA. Trimming removed 3 bases from V and 2 bases from J, with 7 bases in between. This CDR3 contains 13 residues. This CDR3 reads CASSLSRNTEAFF. In DNA, the CDR3 is TGTGCCAGCAGCTTGTCTCGTAACACTGAAGCTTTCTTT.

The chain uses TRBV5-4 and TRBJ2-7, with 8 bases lining up with TRBD1. The V gene's germline CDR1 is SGHNT and CDR2 YYREEE (reference sequence). The junction had 9 bases not matched to a gene; V was cut back by 4 bases and J by 3 bases. The CDR3 contains 15 residues. For the CDR3, the DNA is TGTGCCAGCAGCCACGGGACAGGACCCCTCTACGAGCAGTACGTC. Protein product: CASSHGTGPLYEQYV.

The V call is TRBV18, the J call TRBJ1-2; 11 nucleotides agree with TRBD1. Germline CDR1 is KGHSH and CDR2 is LQKENI. Trimming cost V 3 bases and J 6 bases; bases outside gene matches: 6. The CDR3 totals 15 residues. The CDR3 reads CASSPLGQGADGYTF. In nucleotides, the CDR3 is TGTGCCAGCTCACCCCTTGGACAGGGGGCTGATGGCTACACCTTC.

This chain links TRBV19 with TRBJ1-1; D is uncertain. Trimming removed 3 bases at V and 0 bases at J, with 11 bases between. The CDR3 totals 15 residues. In germline, CDR1 is LNHDA, CDR2 SQIVND (reference sequence). CDR3 loop: CASSINLALNTEAFF. DNA of the CDR3: TGTGCCAGTAGTATCAACCTGGCCCTGAACACTGAAGCTTTCTTT.

CDR3 coding DNA: TGCGCCAGCAGCTTGGAACGGTTCCCGGTATATTTT. Protein: CASSLERFPVYF. The chain couples TRBV5-1 to TRBJ1-3; D is undetermined. The CDR3 has 12 residues. Germline CDR1 and CDR2: SGHRS and YFSETQ. V dropped 0 bases and J dropped 14 bases, with 12 bases sitting between them.

The chain uses TRBV18 and TRBJ2-3, with 7 positions matching TRBD1. This CDR3 has 16 residues. The V gene end was trimmed by 2 bases and the J gene end by 4 bases; junction bases not matched to a gene: 9. CDR1 and CDR2 from the germline V gene are KGHSH and LQKENI. CDR3 sequence (DNA): TGTGCCAGCTCACCAACACCCGACAGGGTAGCAGATACGCAGTATTTT. This translates into CASSPTPDRVADTQYF.

The chain employs TRBV3-1 (or the pseudogene TRBV3-2) and TRBJ2-3; D is unresolved. Deletions cut 3 bases from V and 1 base from J, with 8 bases between. This CDR3 has 14 residues. Germline V CDR1 and CDR2: LGHDT, YNNKEL (reference sequence). CDR3 region: CASSHLQGTDTQYF. DNA for the CDR3: TGTGCCAGCAGCCATTTGCAGGGCACAGATACGCAGTATTTT.

CDR3 protein: CASSLGDYQSYEQYF. The DNA for the CDR3 is TGTGCCAGCAGCTTAGGGGACTACCAGTCCTACGAGCAGTACTTC. This rearrangement joins TRBV7-9 to TRBJ2-7; 7 bases line up with TRBD2. Germline lookup yields CDR1 SEHNR and CDR2 FQNEAQ (reference sequence). Trimming took 1 base from V and 1 from J; bases not matched to a gene: 4. CDR3 length: 15 residues.

Only a few counts were recorded for this clone. J is TRBJ2-5 and V is TRBV7-9; 7 nucleotides match TRBD1. The germline V gene encodes CDR1 SEHNR and CDR2 FQNEAQ (reference sequence). The V segment lost 2 bases and the J segment 5 bases; nucleotides outside the gene matches: 8. The CDR3 has 15 amino acids. For the CDR3, the DNA is TGTGCCAGCAGCTTATACGACAGGGCTAGCGAGACCCAGTACTTC. The encoded protein is CASSLYDRASETQYF.

This clone appeared once. The rearrangement uses TRBV7-9 and TRBJ1-6; a possible D gene is TRBD1 (5 bases). Germline lookup yields CDR1 SEHNR and CDR2 FQNEAQ (reference sequence). The CDR3 spans 15 residues. Between the trimmed V and J ends, which lost 5 bases and 10 bases, there was a span of 18 bases. DNA for the CDR3: TGTGCCAGCAGCAAAGACGGAGCCGGGGGATCACCCCTCCACTTT. This gives the protein CASSKDGAGGSPLHF.

The chain employs TRBV5-8 and TRBJ1-5; possibly TRBD1 for D (5 bases). The V gene's germline CDR1 is SGHTS and CDR2 YDEGEE. The CDR3 sequence is 15 residues long. V lost 0 bases and J 4 bases, leaving 11 bases between the germline ends. The CDR3 reads CASSLVGPGNQPQHF. The CDR3 DNA is TGTGCCAGCAGCTTGGTTGGGCCAGGGAATCAGCCCCAGCATTTT. Full variable domain (rest looked up from reference TRBV5-8 and TRBJ1-5): EAGVTQSPTHLIKTRGQQATLRCSPISGHTSVYWYQQALGLGLQFLLWYDEGEERNRGNFPPRFSGRQFPNYSSELNVNALELEDSALYLCASSLVGPGNQPQHFGDGTRLSIL.

The table lists this clone with a few counts. The chain couples TRBV7-6 to TRBJ1-1; 8 bases are shared with TRBD1. V lost 5 bases to trimming and J lost 5 bases; unmatched junction nucleotides: 4. Germline CDR1 is SGHVS and CDR2 is FNYEAQ. The CDR3 sequence is 13 residues long. The CDR3 is CASSPQGGTEAFF. DNA of the CDR3: TGTGCCAGCAGCCCACAGGGGGGGACTGAAGCTTTCTTT.

This sequence joins TRBV5-1 and TRBJ1-2; the D is unclear. The CDR3 extends over 13 amino acids. Trimming left V 4 bases short and J 4 bases short, with 11 bases between. Per germline, CDR1 SGHRS and CDR2 YFSETQ. CDR3 region: CASSPFRGYGYTF. Written as DNA, the CDR3 is TGCGCCAGCAGCCCGTTCCGGGGCTATGGCTACACCTTC.